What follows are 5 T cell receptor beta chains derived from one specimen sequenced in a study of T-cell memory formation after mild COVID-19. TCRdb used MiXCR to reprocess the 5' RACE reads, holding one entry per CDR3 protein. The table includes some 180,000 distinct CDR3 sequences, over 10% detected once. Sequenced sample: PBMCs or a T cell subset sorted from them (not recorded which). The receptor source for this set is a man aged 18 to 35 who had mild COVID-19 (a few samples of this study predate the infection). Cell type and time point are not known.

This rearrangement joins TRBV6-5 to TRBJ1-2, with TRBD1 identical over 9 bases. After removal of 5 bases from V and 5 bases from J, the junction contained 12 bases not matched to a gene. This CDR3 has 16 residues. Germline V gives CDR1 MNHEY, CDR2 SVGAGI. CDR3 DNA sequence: TGTGCCAGCAGTCCGGGACAGGGCGTTATTTCTTATGGCTACACCTTC. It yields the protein CASSPGQGVISYGYTF.

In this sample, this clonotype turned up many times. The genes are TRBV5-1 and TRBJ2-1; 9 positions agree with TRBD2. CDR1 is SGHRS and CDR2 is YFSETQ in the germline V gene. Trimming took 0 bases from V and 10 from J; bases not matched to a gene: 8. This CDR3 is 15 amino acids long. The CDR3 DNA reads TGCGCCAGCAGCTTGGTGGCTAGCGGGGTTCAGGAGCAGTTCTTC. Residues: CASSLVASGVQEQFF.

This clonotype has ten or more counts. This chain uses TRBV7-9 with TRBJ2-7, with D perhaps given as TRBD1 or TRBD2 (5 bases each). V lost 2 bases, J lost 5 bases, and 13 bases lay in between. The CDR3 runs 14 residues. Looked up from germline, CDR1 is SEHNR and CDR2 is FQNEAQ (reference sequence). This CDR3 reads CASSLSGPTNEQYF. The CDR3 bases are TGTGCCAGCAGCTTATCGGGACCGACGAACGAGCAGTACTTC.

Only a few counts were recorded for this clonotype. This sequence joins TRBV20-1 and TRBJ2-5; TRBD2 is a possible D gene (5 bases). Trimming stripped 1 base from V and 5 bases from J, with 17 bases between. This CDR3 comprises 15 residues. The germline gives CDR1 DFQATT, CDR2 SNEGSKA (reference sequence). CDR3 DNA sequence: TGCAGTGCTAGAGGTTTTCCCGGGGTCTGGGAGACCCAGTACTTC. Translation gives CSARGFPGVWETQYF.

This CDR3 is CATSDSSGGYYNEQFF. The DNA of the CDR3 is TGTGCCACCAGTGATTCTAGCGGGGGATACTACAATGAGCAGTTCTTC. V is TRBV24-1 and J is TRBJ2-1, with 10 nucleotides matching TRBD2. Germline values: CDR1 KGHDR, CDR2 SFDVKD. The CDR3 extends over 16 amino acids. Losses at the gene ends were 2 bases for V and 3 bases for J; bases not matched to a gene: 3.